Included here is one T cell receptor beta chain sequence, with context. Antigen specificity is unknown. The data originate from a study of response to subunit inactivated influenza vaccine. Study observations and caveats: Authors suggested each seasonal flu vaccination may recruit only limited numbers of new T cells.

TCRdb re-analysed the RT-PCR reads in MiXCR, keeping a single row per CDR3 protein. The table lists 300,000 to 350,000 distinct CDR3 sequences, about a fifth of them singletons. CDR1 is MNHEY, CDR2 SVGEGT, per germline. V lost 2 bases to trimming and J lost 7 bases, with 12 bases between them. CDR3 length: 14 amino acids. The chain is built from TRBV6-2 or TRBV6-3 and TRBJ1-5; unclear D gene. The clonotype was recovered from a man in his fifties or sixties who received an inactivated influenza vaccine. The sequences come from PBMCs from blood, collected approximately 20 months after vaccination. In DNA, the CDR3 is TGTGCCAGCAGTTACGGAACCTTGGCCCAGCCCCAGCATTTT. It codes for CASSYGTLAQPQHF.